Sequencing of this T cell receptor (beta chain) was carried out in a study of cytomegalovirus exposure and HLA in healthy donors (dated by TCRdb to the late 2010s). With regard to the full study: An earlier analysis of roughly 610 of the donors reported around 280 Gb of sequence data and around 100 million unique TCR beta sequences obtained from 180 million or so T cells. All discovery cohort repertoires had been generated using a single sequencing platform. HLA typing covered class I and class II loci at four-digit resolution. Among some 400 genotyped donors of the cohort, an average of around 240,000 unique TCR beta nucleotide sequences were sequenced per donor, roughly 20% of them non-productive. The number of donors typed differed by locus, with about 629-630 for A, B, C, DRB1 and DQB1, around 500 for DQA1, 600 to 610 for DPA1, and roughly 450 for DPB1. Because of strong linkage in the cohort, five DR-DQ haplotypes were treated as single units for association and clustering. The study combined high-throughput TCR immunosequencing, statistical association of individual TCRs with disease status, and machine learning to predict cytomegalovirus infection status. Along with the roughly 670-subject first cohort, a separate validation cohort of some 130 different subjects was used. Roughly 300 gigabases of sequencing data and approximately 93 million unique TCR sequences were included in an early release covering roughly 600 HLA-typed donors. In an earlier analysis of roughly 580 of the donors, high-throughput TCR beta sequencing was used to judge whether each TCR beta V gene segment behaved as functional or pseudogenic. A later analysis re-examined previously published TCR beta repertoires from around 670 donors and added high-resolution HLA genotyping to investigate patterns of TCR occurrence. Of the roughly 400 genotyped donors, 75% to 85% were placed in the genetic ancestry cluster associated with self-reported Caucasian donors. The study was designed to test whether signatures of past pathogen exposure could be identified by cataloging public T cell receptors. Alongside the repertoire data, information on donor age, sex, ethnicity and CMV serostatus was compiled. Using immunosequencing, the study profiled T cell repertoires from 550 to 750 subjects and related those repertoires to cytomegalovirus serostatus. In a later genetic analysis, genome-wide SNP genotypes for about 65% of the roughly 700 donors were used, and that subset was treated as a discovery cohort. Rather than drawing on any new phenotypic data, the later analysis identified candidate immune exposures from TCR beta sequences and the way those sequences occurred across donors. The research as a whole found: According to a later analysis, most CMV-associated TCR beta chains appeared to be HLA-restricted, and the HLA associations seemed to be driven largely by CMV exposure. Because counts were too low, roughly 16 rarely observed V segments, including chromosome 9 orphons, were excluded from the earlier analysis of roughly 580 of the donors. Because the 87-base-pair reads could not distinguish some IMGT-functional V segments, including TRBV6-2 and TRBV6-3, those segments were excluded. For the cohort, immune exposure information was limited to CMV serostatus. Because HLA typing was unavailable for some donors at each locus, only the typed subset was used in association tests. In a later analysis, TCR association rates were found to vary across HLA loci, with the most associated TCRs seen for DRB1 alleles and the fewest for HLA-C alleles. Sequencing depth was assumed to be roughly uniform across donors in the presence/absence analyses, though that assumption may not hold. It was suggested by the authors that the approach could potentially be generalized to other disease states and immunological phenotypes. An earlier analysis of some 590 of the donors showed that most TCR beta V segments appeared in productive rearrangements either about 87% or about 30% of the time, which broadly matched IMGT annotations. When HLA alleles, especially DR and DQ, strongly co-occurred, attributing TCR associations to individual alleles was difficult. In this cohort, only TCR beta chains were sequenced, and detectable features were limited by the absence of alpha or paired-chain data. A total of 164 TCR beta chains were listed by the study as associated with cytomegalovirus. Several of the top co-occurrence clusters appeared to be linked to parvovirus B19, influenza, CMV and Epstein-Barr virus, according to a later analysis. A later genetic analysis reported fewer N-insertions in productive TCRs among donors in an Asian-associated ancestry cluster than the roughly 620-donor mean. A further reported finding was that TCR beta sequences accurately predicted the HLA-A and HLA-B alleles for most subjects in the first cohort. A cluster of highly shared sequence variants was judged likely to represent a technical artifact of the sequencing pipeline. In a later analysis, some 18,000 TCR beta sequences were associated with specific HLA alleles at a false discovery rate of 0.05. An association between a missense DCLRE1C variant and V-gene and J-gene trimming of TCR beta chains was found in a later genetic analysis and replicated in an independent cohort. A later analysis found that HLA-associated TCR beta chains were more clonally expanded and had lower generation probabilities than equally common non-associated chains. Cytomegalovirus status was reported to be diagnosed by the classifier with high specificity and sensitivity in both the original and validation cohorts. Most TCR sequences were observed very rarely across donors, whereas some public TCRs were present in many individuals. Linkage disequilibrium might explain the correlated functional status among segregating V segments, but an unknown experimental factor could not be excluded. In vitro tests confirmed that a few of the cytomegalovirus-associated TCR beta chains recognize cytomegalovirus antigens.

Library creation used the immunoSEQ multiplex PCR assay. For the multiplex PCR, a mixture combining 60 forward primers for TCR Vbeta segments and 13 reverse primers for TCR Jbeta segments was used. The CDR3 region of rearranged TCR beta genes was amplified from genomic DNA by a multiplex PCR assay. The Illumina HiSeq System was used to sequence the amplified TCR beta libraries as 87-base-pair reads. As for the authors' bioinformatics: A later analysis tallied around 87 million unique TCR beta chains across the approximately 670 repertoires, and about 10 million of those chains were shared by two or more donors. A nearest-neighbor algorithm error-corrected the raw reads and collapsed the reads into unique sequences, merging closely related sequences to remove PCR and sequencing errors. CDR3 sequences were aligned to IMGT reference sequences to assign V, D and J gene segments. Each retained sequence needed at least a six-nucleotide match to both a V gene segment and a J gene segment. Rearrangements were called productive when the CDR3 lacked stop codons and stayed in frame with V and J; all others were non-productive. Following IMGT convention, CDR3 was defined as the stretch from the second conserved V-encoded cysteine to the conserved J-encoded phenylalanine. The earlier analysis of about 610 of the donors excluded sequences that lacked an unambiguous match to a single V gene segment. In an earlier analysis of roughly 500 of the donors, V segments were called functional above 56.7% productive rearrangements and were called segregating when the between-donor standard deviation exceeded 5%. A statistical classification framework was built for diagnosing cytomegalovirus status from the catalog of TCR beta chain sequences. In a later analysis, TCR nucleotide sequences were compared against IMGT/GENE-DB human TR gene sequences so that V and J genes could be assigned. Using the TCRdist pipeline, a later analysis assigned CDR3 sequences along with most-parsimonious VDJ recombination scenarios. A later analysis defined each TCR beta chain by its CDR3 amino acid sequence plus V-gene family, and excluded reads lacking a unique V-gene family. In a later analysis, a few hundred highly shared, low-generation-probability nucleotide sequences were removed to address suspected cross-contamination and a sequencing artifact. In a later analysis, a clonal expansion index for each public chain was calculated from normalized within-repertoire ranks of inferred template counts. In a later analysis, generation probabilities were computed with a VDJ recombination model fitted to out-of-frame rearrangements, and the resulting probabilities were checked against IGoR. In a later analysis, TCR-TCR, TCR-HLA and TCR-CMV co-occurrence was scored with hypergeometric tests, and a repertoire-size bias correction was applied to TCR pairs. In a later analysis, false discovery rates were estimated by permuting HLA or CMV assignments 20 times. A later analysis grouped co-occurring TCRs with DBSCAN, adding TCRdist sequence similarity when clustering within HLA-allele-positive subsets. Repertoires with fewer than 30,000 or more than 120,000 public chains, plus five repertoires with anomalous nucleotide sharing, were excluded from co-occurrence clustering. TCRdb holds this immuneACCESS table with in-frame rearrangements only. Some clones are missing; in checked studies, unresolved V genes explain under half, and the rest has no known cause. V, J and clone size were drawn from that table, and D and trimming were deduced from the DNA. This sample has 150,000 or so clones in its table, and less than 90% of those were observed once. The leading ten clones occupy over 1.5% of the sample.

The cohort comprised more than 550 healthy bone marrow donors. At the time of sampling, all cohort members were nominally healthy, though unrecorded immune exposures were likely present. The donor tested CMV seronegative, placing the donor among the 350 or so seronegative members of the cohort. Each donor provided a peripheral blood sample, and peripheral blood mononuclear cells were used for TCR beta sequencing. The Qiagen DNeasy Blood Extraction Kit was used to extract genomic DNA from the blood cell samples. V is pruned by 8 bases and J by 7 bases, leaving 7 bases of the junction without a gene match. CDR1 and CDR2, looked up from the germline V gene (reference sequence), are LNHDA and SQIVND. The CDR3 sequence holds 14 residues, the cysteine and phenylalanine included. The only DNA kept is the CDR3, 42 bases in frame from the first base. With respect to this clone: Its target antigen remains unknown. Per-base quality was not reported, and no clone a single base away is much larger than it.

The rearrangement joined TRBV19 to TRBJ2-1, with 11 bases matching TRBD2. The sequence was collected from a woman between 18 and 29 years old in good health and CMV-seronegative. Sequenced material: PBMCs. The CDR3 region reads CASFSGGATNEQFF. The nucleotide sequence is given as TGTGCCAGTTTTAGCGGGGGGGCCACAAATGAGCAGTTCTTC.